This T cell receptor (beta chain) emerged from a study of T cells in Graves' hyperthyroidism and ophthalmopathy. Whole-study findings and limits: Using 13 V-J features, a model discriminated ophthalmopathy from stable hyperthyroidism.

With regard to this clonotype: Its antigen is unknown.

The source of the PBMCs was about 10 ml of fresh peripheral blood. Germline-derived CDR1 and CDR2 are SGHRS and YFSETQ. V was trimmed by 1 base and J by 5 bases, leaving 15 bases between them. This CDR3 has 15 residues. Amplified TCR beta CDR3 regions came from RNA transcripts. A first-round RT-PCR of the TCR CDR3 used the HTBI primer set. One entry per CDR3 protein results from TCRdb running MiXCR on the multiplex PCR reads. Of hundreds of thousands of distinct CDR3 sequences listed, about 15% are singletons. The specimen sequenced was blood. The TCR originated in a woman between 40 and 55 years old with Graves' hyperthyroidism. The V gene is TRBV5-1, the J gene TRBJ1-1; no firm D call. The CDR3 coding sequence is TGCGCCAGCAGCTTGTCTGCCTTTAAGGTGACTGAAGCTTTCTTT. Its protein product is CASSLSAFKVTEAFF.